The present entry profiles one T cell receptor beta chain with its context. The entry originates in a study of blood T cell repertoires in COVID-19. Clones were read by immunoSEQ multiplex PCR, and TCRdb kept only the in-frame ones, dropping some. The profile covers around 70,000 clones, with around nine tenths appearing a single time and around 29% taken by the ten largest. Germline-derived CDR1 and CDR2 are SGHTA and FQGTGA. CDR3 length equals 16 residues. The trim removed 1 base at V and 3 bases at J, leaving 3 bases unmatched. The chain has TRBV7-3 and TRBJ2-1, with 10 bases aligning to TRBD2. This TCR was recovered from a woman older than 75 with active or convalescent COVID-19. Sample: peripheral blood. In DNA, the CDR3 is TGTGCCAGCAGCTTAAGGGTAGCGGGGGGCTACAATGAGCAGTTCTTC. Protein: CASSLRVAGGYNEQFF.